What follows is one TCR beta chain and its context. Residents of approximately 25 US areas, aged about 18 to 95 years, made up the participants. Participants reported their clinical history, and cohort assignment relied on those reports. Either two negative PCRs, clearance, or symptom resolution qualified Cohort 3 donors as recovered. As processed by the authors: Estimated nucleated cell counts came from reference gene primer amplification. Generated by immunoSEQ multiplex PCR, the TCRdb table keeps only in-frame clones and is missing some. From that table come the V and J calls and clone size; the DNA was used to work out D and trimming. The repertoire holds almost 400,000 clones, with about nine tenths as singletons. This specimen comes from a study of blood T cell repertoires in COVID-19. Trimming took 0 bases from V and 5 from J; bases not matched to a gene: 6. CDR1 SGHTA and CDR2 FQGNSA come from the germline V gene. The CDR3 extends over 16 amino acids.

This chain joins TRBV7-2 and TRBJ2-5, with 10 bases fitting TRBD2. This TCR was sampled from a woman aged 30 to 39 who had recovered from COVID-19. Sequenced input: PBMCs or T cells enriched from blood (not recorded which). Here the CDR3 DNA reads TGTGCCAGCAGCTTAGCGCTCAGCGGGGGGGCCGAGACCCAGTACTTC. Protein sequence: CASSLALSGGAETQYF.